This T cell receptor (beta chain) was documented in a study of blood T cell repertoires in COVID-19. Germline V gene sequence: CDR1 MNHEY, CDR2 SVGAGI. The V segment lost 6 bases and the J segment 3 bases; nucleotides outside the gene matches: 4. The CDR3 sequence is 14 residues long. Methods used by the authors: Counts of nucleated cells, estimated from reference gene primer amplification, were obtained. TCRdb keeps only in-frame clones here, not all; method: immunoSEQ multiplex PCR. V and J calls and clone size are as listed in that table; D and trimming were resolved from the DNA. Among 200,000 or so clones listed, about 85% were seen once.

The sequence was obtained from a man aged 45-65 years who had recovered from COVID-19. The sample comprised peripheral blood. The V call is TRBV6-5, the J call TRBJ1-4; 7 bases fit TRBD1. The CDR3 protein is CASRKGTANEKLFF. CDR3 in DNA: TGTGCCAGCAGAAAGGGGACAGCTAATGAAAAACTGTTTTTT.